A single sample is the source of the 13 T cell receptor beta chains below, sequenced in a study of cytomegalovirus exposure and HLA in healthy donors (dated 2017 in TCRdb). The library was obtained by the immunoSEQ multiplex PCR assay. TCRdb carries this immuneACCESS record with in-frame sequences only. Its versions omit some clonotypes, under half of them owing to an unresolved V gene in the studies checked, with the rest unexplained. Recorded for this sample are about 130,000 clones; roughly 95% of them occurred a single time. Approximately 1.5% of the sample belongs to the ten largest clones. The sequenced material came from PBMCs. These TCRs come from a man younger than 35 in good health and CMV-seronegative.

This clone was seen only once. The CDR3 spells CASRPSLMGSTNEKLFF. DNA of the CDR3: TGTGCCAGCAGACCCTCCCTCATGGGCTCAACTAATGAAAAACTGTTTTTT. This rearrangement joins TRBV25-1 to TRBJ1-4; no firm D call. Trimming took off 6 bases at V and 0 bases at J, with 17 bases between the two ends. The V gene's germline CDR1 is MGHDK and CDR2 SYGVNS. The CDR3 runs 17 residues.

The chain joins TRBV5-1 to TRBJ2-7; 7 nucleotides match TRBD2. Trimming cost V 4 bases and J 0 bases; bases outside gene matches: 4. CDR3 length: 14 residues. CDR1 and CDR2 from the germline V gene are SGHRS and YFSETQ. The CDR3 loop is CASSRGLNSYEQYF. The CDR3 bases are TGCGCCAGCAGCCGGGGACTAAACTCCTACGAGCAGTACTTC.

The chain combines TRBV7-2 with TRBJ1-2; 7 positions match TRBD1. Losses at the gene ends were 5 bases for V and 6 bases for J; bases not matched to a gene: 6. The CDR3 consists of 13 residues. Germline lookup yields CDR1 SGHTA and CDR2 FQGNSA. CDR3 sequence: CASSPGTANGYTF. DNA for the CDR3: TGTGCCAGCAGCCCCGGGACAGCAAATGGCTACACCTTC.

The CDR3 bases are TGTGCCAGCAGCTTAGTGGGGGGATTCTACAATGAGCAGTTCTTC. Protein product: CASSLVGGFYNEQFF. The V gene is TRBV7-9, the J gene TRBJ2-1; TRBD2 is a possible D gene (6 bases). V lost 1 base, J lost 3 bases, and 10 bases lay in between. CDR3 length equals 15 residues. Germline CDR1 and CDR2: SEHNR and FQNEAQ (reference sequence).

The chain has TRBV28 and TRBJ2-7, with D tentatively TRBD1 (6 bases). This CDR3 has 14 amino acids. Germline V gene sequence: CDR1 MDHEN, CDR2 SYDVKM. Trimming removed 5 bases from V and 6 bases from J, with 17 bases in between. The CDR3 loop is CASSPPGTRGEQYF. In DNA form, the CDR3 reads TGTGCCAGCAGTCCACCCGGGACAAGGGGCGAGCAGTACTTC.

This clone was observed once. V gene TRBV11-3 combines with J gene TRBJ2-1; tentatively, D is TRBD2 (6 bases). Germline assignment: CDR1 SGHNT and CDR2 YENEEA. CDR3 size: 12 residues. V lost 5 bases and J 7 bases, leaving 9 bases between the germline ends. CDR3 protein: CASSPGENEQFF. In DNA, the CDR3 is TGTGCCAGCAGCCCGGGAGAGAATGAGCAGTTCTTC.

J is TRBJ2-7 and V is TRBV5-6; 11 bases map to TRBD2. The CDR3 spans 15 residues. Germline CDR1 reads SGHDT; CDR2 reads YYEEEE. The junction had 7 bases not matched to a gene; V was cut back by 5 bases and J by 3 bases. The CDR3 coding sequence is TGTGCCAGCAGTCCACTAGCGGGAGAAAGCTACGAGCAGTACTTC. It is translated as CASSPLAGESYEQYF. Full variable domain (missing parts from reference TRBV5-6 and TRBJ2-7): DAGVTQSPTHLIKTRGQQVTLRCSPKSGHDTVSWYQQALGQGPQFIFQYYEEEERQRGNFPDRFSGHQFPNYSSELNVNALLLGDSALYLCASSPLAGESYEQYFGPGTRLTVT.

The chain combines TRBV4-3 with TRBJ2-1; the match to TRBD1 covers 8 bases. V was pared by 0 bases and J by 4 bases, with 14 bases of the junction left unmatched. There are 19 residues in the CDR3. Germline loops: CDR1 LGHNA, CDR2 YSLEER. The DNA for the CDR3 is TGCGCCAGCAGCCAAGATCCCCCTACCGGGACAGGAGATTACAATGAGCAGTTCTTC. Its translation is CASSQDPPTGTGDYNEQFF.

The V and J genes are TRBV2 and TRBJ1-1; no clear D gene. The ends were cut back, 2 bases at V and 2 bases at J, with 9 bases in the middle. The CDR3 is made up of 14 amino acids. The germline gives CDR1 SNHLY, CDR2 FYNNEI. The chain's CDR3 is CASSELGSNTEAFF. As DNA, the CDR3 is TGTGCCAGCAGTGAATTGGGCAGTAACACTGAAGCTTTCTTT. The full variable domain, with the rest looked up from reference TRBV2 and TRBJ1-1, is EPEVTQTPSHQVTQMGQEVILRCVPISNHLYFYWYRQILGQKVEFLVSFYNNEISEKSEIFDDQFSVERPDGSNFTLKIRSTKLEDSAMYFCASSELGSNTEAFFGQGTRLTVV.

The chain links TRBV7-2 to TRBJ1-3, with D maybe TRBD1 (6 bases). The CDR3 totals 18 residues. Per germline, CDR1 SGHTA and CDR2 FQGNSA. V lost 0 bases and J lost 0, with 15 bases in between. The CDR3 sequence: CASSLAPGGVSSGNTIYF. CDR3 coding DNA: TGTGCCAGCAGCTTAGCGCCGGGGGGCGTTAGCTCTGGAAACACCATATATTTT.

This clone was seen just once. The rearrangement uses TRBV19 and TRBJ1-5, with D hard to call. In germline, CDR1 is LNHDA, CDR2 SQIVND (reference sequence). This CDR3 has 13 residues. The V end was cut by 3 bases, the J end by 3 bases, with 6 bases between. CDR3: CASSIDFNQPQHF. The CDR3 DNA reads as TGTGCCAGTAGTATCGACTTCAATCAGCCCCAGCATTTT.

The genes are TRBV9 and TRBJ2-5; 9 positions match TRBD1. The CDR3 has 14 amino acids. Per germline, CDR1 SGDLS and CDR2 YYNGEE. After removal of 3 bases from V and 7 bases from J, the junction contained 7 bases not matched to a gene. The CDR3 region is CASSATGGWGTQYF. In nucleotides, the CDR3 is TGTGCCAGCAGCGCCACAGGGGGCTGGGGGACCCAGTACTTC. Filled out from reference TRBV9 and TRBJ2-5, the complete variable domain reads DSGVTQTPKHLITATGQRVTLRCSPRSGDLSVYWYQQSLDQGLQFLIQYYNGEERAKGNILERFSAQQFPDLHSELNLSSLELGDSALYFCASSATGGWGTQYFGPGTRLLVL.

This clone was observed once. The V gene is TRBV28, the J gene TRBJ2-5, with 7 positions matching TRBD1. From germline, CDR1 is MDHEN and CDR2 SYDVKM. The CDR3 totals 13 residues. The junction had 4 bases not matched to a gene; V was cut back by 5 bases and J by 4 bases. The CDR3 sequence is CASSPGGTETQYF. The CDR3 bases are TGTGCCAGCAGTCCAGGGGGTACAGAGACCCAGTACTTC.